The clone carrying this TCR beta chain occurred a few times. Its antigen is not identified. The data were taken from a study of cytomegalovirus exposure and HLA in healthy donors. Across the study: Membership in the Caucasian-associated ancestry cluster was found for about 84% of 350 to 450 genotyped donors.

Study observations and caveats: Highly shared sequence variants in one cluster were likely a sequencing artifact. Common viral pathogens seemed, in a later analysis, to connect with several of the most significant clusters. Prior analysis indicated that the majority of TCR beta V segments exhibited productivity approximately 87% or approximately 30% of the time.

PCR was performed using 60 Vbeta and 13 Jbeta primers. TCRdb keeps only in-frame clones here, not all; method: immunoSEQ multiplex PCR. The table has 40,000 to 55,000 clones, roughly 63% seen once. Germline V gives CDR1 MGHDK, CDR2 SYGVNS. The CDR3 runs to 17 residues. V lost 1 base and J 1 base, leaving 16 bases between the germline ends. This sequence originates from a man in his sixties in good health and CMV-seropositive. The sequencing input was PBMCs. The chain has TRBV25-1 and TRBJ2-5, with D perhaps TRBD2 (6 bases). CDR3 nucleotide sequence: TGTGCCAGCAGTGAATGGCGGGACCTTGATTTCCAAGAGACCCAGTACTTC. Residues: CASSEWRDLDFQETQYF.